Listed here are 12 T cell receptor beta chains from one sample, sequenced in a study of T cell responses to AZD1222 COVID-19 vaccine. Profiled with immunoSEQ multiplex PCR; TCRdb holds only in-frame clones, not every one. The table includes under 200,000 clones, over 75% detected once. The material sequenced was peripheral blood, taken on day 0 of AZD1222 vaccination. The receptors originated from an adult in good health.

The chain employs TRBV4-1 and TRBJ2-1; 7 bases fit TRBD2. Germline trimming cut 0 bases from V and 7 bases from J; bases unmatched to any gene: 6. The germline V gene has CDR1 MGHRA and CDR2 YSYEKL. The CDR3 has 15 amino acids. The CDR3, as DNA: TGCGCCAGCAGCCAAGATCAACTAGCGTCAAATGAGCAGTTCTTC. Amino acid sequence: CASSQDQLASNEQFF.

The chain recombines TRBV30 with TRBJ1-1; D is uncertain. The V and J ends lost 1 base and 7 bases respectively, with 10 bases between them. This CDR3 contains 12 residues. Looked up from germline, CDR1 is GTSNPN and CDR2 is SVGIG (reference sequence). This chain's CDR3 is CAWSGRWGEAFF. CDR3 DNA sequence: TGTGCCTGGAGTGGGCGGTGGGGTGAAGCTTTCTTT.

J is TRBJ1-6 and V is TRBV6-5; D call uncertain. Looked up from germline, CDR1 is MNHEY and CDR2 is SVGAGI. Trimming removed 7 bases at V and 5 bases at J, with 6 bases between. This CDR3 region has 12 residues. The DNA of the CDR3 is TGTGCCAGCATGCGTGATAATTCACCCCTCCACTTT. Translated: CASMRDNSPLHF.

The table lists this clone with a count of one. V and J are TRBV5-8 and TRBJ2-2; D ambiguous. V was pared by 0 bases and J by 7 bases, with 7 bases between. CDR1 and CDR2 from the germline V gene are SGHTS and YDEGEE. This CDR3 contains 13 residues. CDR3 nucleotides: TGTGCCAGCAGCTTGGACCGGAGCGGGGAGCTGTTTTTT. It translates to CASSLDRSGELFF. The full variable domain, completed using reference TRBV5-8 and TRBJ2-2, is EAGVTQSPTHLIKTRGQQATLRCSPISGHTSVYWYQQALGLGLQFLLWYDEGEERNRGNFPPRFSGRQFPNYSSELNVNALELEDSALYLCASSLDRSGELFFGEGSRLTVL.

The V and J genes are TRBV2 and TRBJ1-5, with D possibly matching TRBD1 (6 bases). In germline, CDR1 is SNHLY, CDR2 FYNNEI. V dropped 2 bases and J dropped 7 bases, with 15 bases sitting between them. The CDR3 sequence is 15 residues long. The CDR3: CASSETRPGGQPQHF. CDR3 nucleotides: TGTGCCAGCAGTGAAACCAGGCCCGGGGGCCAGCCCCAGCATTTT.

This chain links TRBV10-1 with TRBJ1-2; 12 nucleotides line up with TRBD1. From germline, CDR1 is WNHNN and CDR2 SYGVQD (reference sequence). CDR3 length: 16 amino acids. V dropped 4 bases and J dropped 4; count of bases not matched to a gene: 7. CDR3 loop: CASSGDRGRGGYGYTF. The CDR3 coding sequence is TGCGCCAGCAGTGGGGACAGGGGGCGCGGCGGCTATGGCTACACCTTC.

V usage is TRBV9 and J usage is TRBJ1-1; TRBD1 matches 7 bases. This CDR3 spans 14 amino acids. The J segment lost 5 bases and the V segment lost 4 bases, leaving 8 bases of the junction unmatched. The germline CDR1 and CDR2 sequences are SGDLS and YYNGEE. Here the CDR3 DNA reads TGTGCCAGCAGCTTGGGACAGATGGGGACTGAAGCTTTCTTT. This translates into CASSLGQMGTEAFF.

The chain uses TRBV24-1 and TRBJ1-2, with D hard to call. Trimming pared 2 bases from V and 6 bases from J, leaving 6 bases between. The CDR3 totals 12 residues. Germline V gene lookup returns CDR1 KGHDR and CDR2 SFDVKD. In DNA, the CDR3 is TGTGCCACCAGTGATTGGGGTAATGGCTACACCTTC. Its translation is CATSDWGNGYTF.

The V call is TRBV28, the J call TRBJ1-1; D gene ambiguous. Germline CDR1 MDHEN, CDR2 SYDVKM. The CDR3 spans 13 residues. Trimming removed 6 bases at V and 1 base at J, with 9 bases between. The CDR3 nucleotides read TGTGCCAGCAGGATCTTGGGGAACACTGAAGCTTTCTTT. Residues: CASRILGNTEAFF.

The chain employs TRBV28 and TRBJ1-4; D possibly corresponds to TRBD1 (5 bases). The CDR3 runs to 17 residues. Trimming took 10 bases from V and 6 from J, leaving 27 bases between them. Germline-derived CDR1 and CDR2 are MDHEN and SYDVKM. The CDR3 region has the DNA TGTGCCACCGGGGGTAACGAACGGGCCAGGGTCGATGAAAAACTGTTTTTT. Encoded protein: CATGGNERARVDEKLFF.

The genes are TRBV27 and TRBJ2-7, with TRBD2 as a possible D gene (5 bases). CDR3 size: 14 residues. CDR1 is MNHEY, CDR2 SMNVEV, per germline (reference sequence). The germline V and J ends were trimmed by 8 bases and 3 bases, with 17 bases remaining between them. CDR3 DNA: TGTGCCAGCCGTCAGAGGGCCCTACTCTACGAGCAGTACTTC. Amino acid sequence: CASRQRALLYEQYF.

The chain is built from TRBV20-1 and TRBJ2-7; TRBD2 is a possible D gene (6 bases). This CDR3 is built from 13 residues. Trimming left V 3 bases short and J 5 bases short, with 14 bases between. From germline, CDR1 is DFQATT and CDR2 SNEGSKA (reference sequence). Here the CDR3 DNA reads TGCAGTGCTAGTAGGAGGGGAGGCCACGAGCAGTACTTC. This gives the protein CSASRRGGHEQYF.